This passage covers 10 T cell receptor beta chains from one sample sequenced in a study. From the RT-PCR reads, TCRdb called clonotypes with MiXCR, one entry per CDR3 protein. Counted here are fewer than 800,000 distinct CDR3 sequences, about 14% occurring once; the ten biggest clones make up roughly 3.9%. Material for sequencing was memory CD4+ T cells from blood. These receptors came from a female donor in good health, serving as a healthy control.

This clonotype occurred a few times. The V gene is TRBV12-3 or TRBV12-4, the J gene TRBJ1-2; no clear D. This CDR3 comprises 14 residues. V was trimmed by 6 bases and J by 8 bases, leaving 19 bases between them. The CDR3, as DNA: TGTGCCAGCAGCGCAAGGGCCCTACTCTGGGGCTACACCTTC. It codes for CASSARALLWGYTF.

The V call is TRBV18, the J call TRBJ2-3; D unclear. The germline V gene has CDR1 KGHSH and CDR2 LQKENI. Trimming shortened V by 0 bases and J by 5 bases, and 6 bases separated the two germline ends. The CDR3 sequence is 13 residues long. The DNA of the CDR3 is TGTGCCAGCTCACCACCGGCTGGAGATACGCAGTATTTT. It yields the protein CASSPPAGDTQYF.

This clonotype came up a few times. V gene TRBV9 combines with J gene TRBJ1-1; D is perhaps TRBD1 (6 bases). V was cut by 0 bases and J by 3 bases, with 15 bases left in between. The CDR3 runs to 16 residues. In germline, CDR1 is SGDLS, CDR2 YYNGEE. Here the CDR3 DNA reads TGTGCCAGCAGCGTAGAGGCGGGGGGCTCGTACACTGAAGCTTTCTTT. It codes for CASSVEAGGSYTEAFF.

The chain links TRBV20-1 to TRBJ2-5; no clear D. The CDR3 spans 14 residues. V lost 0 bases, J lost 1 base, and 9 bases lay in between. Germline-derived CDR1 and CDR2 are DFQATT and SNEGSKA (reference sequence). The CDR3 nucleotides read TGCAGTGCTAGAGATGATACTTCCCAAGAGACCCAGTACTTC. It specifies CSARDDTSQETQYF.

This rearrangement joins TRBV5-1 to TRBJ2-3; unclear D gene. The CDR3 contains 13 residues. Germline values: CDR1 SGHRS, CDR2 YFSETQ. V was pared by 0 bases and J by 6 bases, with 8 bases between. Written as DNA, the CDR3 is TGCGCCAGCAGCTTGGGATTTGGGGATACGCAGTATTTT. Translated, it gives CASSLGFGDTQYF.

The chain links TRBV20-1 to TRBJ1-2, with 7 bases lining up with TRBD1. Germline CDR1 is DFQATT and CDR2 is SNEGSKA (reference sequence). Losses at the gene ends were 2 bases for V and 5 bases for J; bases not matched to a gene: 8. This CDR3 comprises 14 residues. CDR3 nucleotides: TGCAGTGCTAGACAGGGACAGATACGGTATGGCTACACCTTC. Its protein product is CSARQGQIRYGYTF.

Points on this clonotype: This sequence may be a read error, since a much larger clone differs from it by one base. The chain employs TRBV4-3 and TRBJ2-1; TRBD2 agrees at 10 bases. Looked up from germline, CDR1 is LGHNA and CDR2 is YSLEER. The CDR3 totals 14 residues. CDR3 region: CASNQERGGGEQFF. In DNA, the CDR3 is TGCGCCAGCAACCAAGAGCGGGGGGGCGGTGAGCAGTTCTTC.

This clonotype was detected a few times. The rearrangement joins TRBV27 to TRBJ2-5; D is undetermined. The CDR3 has 16 amino acids. Trimming stripped 5 bases from V and 4 bases from J, with 20 bases between. Germline V gives CDR1 MNHEY, CDR2 SMNVEV (reference sequence). This CDR3 reads CASSPGRNRPGETQYF. CDR3 in DNA: TGTGCCAGCAGTCCCGGTCGGAACCGTCCTGGAGAGACCCAGTACTTC.

This clonotype has a handful of counts. The chain couples TRBV11-1 to TRBJ2-1, with D possibly TRBD2 on 6 matching bases. CDR1 is SGHAT, CDR2 FQDESV, per germline (reference sequence). Between the trimmed V and J ends, which lost 4 bases and 3 bases, there was a span of 16 bases. The CDR3 has 16 residues. Written as DNA, the CDR3 is TGTGCCAGCAGCTCCCTTCTGCGGGGCAGCTACAATGAGCAGTTCTTC. The encoded protein is CASSSLLRGSYNEQFF.

This clonotype occurred a few times. The J gene is TRBJ2-6, the V gene TRBV6-6; D is unresolved. This CDR3 comprises 14 residues. From germline, CDR1 is MNHNY and CDR2 SVGAGI (reference sequence). V was shortened by 6 bases and J by 4 bases, with 10 bases between the two germline ends. CDR3 nucleotide sequence: TGTGCCAGCAGCCACCTAGAGGGGGCCAACGTCCTGACTTTC. Translation gives CASSHLEGANVLTF.